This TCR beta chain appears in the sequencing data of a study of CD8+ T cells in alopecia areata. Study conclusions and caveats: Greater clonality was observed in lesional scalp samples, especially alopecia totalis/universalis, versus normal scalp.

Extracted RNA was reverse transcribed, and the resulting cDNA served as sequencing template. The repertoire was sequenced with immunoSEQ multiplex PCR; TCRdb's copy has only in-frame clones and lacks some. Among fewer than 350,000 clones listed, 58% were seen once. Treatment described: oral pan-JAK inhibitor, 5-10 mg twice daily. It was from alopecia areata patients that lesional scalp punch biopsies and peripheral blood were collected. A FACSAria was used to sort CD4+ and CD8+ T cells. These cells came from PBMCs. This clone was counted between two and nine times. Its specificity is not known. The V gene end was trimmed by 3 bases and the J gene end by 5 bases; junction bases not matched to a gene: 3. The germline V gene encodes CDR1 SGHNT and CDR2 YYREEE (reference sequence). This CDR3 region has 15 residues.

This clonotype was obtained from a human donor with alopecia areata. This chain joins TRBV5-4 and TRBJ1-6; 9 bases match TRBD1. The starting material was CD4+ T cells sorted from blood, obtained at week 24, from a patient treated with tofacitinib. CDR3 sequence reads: CASSYRTGDNSPLHF. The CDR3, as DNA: TGTGCCAGCAGCTACCGGACAGGGGATAATTCACCCCTCCACTTT.